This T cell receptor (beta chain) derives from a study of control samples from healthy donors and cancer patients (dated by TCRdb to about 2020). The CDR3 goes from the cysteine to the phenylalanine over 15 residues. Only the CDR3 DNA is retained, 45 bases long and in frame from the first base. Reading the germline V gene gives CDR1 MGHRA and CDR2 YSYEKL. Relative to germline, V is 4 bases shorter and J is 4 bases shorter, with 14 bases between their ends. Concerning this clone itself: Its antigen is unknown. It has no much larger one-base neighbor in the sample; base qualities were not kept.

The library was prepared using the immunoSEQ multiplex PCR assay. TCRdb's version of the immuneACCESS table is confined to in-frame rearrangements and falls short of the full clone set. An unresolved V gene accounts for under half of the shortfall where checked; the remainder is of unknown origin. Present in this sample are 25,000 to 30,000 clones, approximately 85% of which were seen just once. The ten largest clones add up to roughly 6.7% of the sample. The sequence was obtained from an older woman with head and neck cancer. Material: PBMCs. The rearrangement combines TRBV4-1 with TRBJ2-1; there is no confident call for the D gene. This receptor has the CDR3 CASSRSGIGYNEQFF. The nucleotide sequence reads TGCGCCAGCAGCCGAAGTGGTATTGGATACAATGAGCAGTTCTTC.